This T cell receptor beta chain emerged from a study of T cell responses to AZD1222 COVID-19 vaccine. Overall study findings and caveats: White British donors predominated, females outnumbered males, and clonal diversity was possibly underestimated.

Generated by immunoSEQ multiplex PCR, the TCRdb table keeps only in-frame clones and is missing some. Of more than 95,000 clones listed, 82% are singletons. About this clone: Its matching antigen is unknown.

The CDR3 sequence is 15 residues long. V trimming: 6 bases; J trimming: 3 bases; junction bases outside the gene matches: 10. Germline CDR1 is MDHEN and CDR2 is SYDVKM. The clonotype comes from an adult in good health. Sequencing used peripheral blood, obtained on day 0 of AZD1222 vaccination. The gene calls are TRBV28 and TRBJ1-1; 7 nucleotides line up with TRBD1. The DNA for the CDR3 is TGTGCCAGCAGCCGTTCCGGGACAGCCTACACTGAAGCTTTCTTT. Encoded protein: CASSRSGTAYTEAFF.